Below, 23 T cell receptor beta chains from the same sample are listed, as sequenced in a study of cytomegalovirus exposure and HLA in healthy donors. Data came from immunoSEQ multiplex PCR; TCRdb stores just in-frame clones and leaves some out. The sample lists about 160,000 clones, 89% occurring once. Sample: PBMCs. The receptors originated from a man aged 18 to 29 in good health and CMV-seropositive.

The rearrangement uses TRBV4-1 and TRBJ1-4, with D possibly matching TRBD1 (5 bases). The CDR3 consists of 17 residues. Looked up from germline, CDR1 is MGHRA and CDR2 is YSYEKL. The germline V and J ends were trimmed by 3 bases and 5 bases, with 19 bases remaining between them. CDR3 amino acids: CASSQTPPRGVNEKLFF. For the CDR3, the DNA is TGCGCCAGCAGCCAGACTCCCCCTCGGGGGGTGAATGAAAAACTGTTTTTT.

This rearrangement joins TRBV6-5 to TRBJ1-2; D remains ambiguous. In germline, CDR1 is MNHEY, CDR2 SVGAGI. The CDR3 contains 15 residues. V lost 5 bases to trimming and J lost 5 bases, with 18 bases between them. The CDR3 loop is CASSVHTAGSYGYTF. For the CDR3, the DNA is TGTGCCAGCAGTGTCCACACGGCGGGGTCTTATGGCTACACCTTC.

The CDR3 DNA is TGTGCCAGCAGCTTATACTTACTGGTAGGGACTAGCGGAAACAATGAGCAGTTCTTC. Protein: CASSLYLLVGTSGNNEQFF. The chain joins TRBV7-9 to TRBJ2-1; 11 bases agree with TRBD2. CDR1 and CDR2 (germline): SEHNR, FQNEAQ (reference sequence). This CDR3 is 19 amino acids long. V lost 2 bases, J lost 5 bases, and 14 bases stayed unmatched.

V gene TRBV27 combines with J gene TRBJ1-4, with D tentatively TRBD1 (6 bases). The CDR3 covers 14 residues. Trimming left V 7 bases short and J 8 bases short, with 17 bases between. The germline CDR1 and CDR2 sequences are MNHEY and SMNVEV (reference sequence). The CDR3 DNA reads TGTGCCAGCACCACAACACAGGGAAGGGAAAAACTGTTTTTT. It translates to CASTTTQGREKLFF.

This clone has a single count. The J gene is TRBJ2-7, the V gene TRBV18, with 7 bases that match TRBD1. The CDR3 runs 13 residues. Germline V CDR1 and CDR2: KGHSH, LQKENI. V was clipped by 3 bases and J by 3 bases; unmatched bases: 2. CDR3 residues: CASSPWDSYEQYF. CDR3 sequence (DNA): TGTGCCAGCTCACCTTGGGACAGCTACGAGCAGTACTTC.

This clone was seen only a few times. The CDR3 bases are TGTGCCAGCAGCCCGGGACTAGCGGGCCTCTACGAGCAGTACTTC. This translates into CASSPGLAGLYEQYF. This chain joins TRBV7-9 and TRBJ2-7; the match to TRBD2 covers 12 bases. This CDR3 comprises 15 residues. Germline loops: CDR1 SEHNR, CDR2 FQNEAQ (reference sequence). V shed 5 bases and J 3 bases; nucleotides not matched to a gene: 5.

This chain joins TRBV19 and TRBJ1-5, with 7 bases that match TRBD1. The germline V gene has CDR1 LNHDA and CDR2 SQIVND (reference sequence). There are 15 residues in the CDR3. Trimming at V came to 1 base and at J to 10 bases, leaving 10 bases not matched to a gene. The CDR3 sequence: CASSIAVGQPRPQHF. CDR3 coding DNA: TGTGCCAGTAGTATAGCGGTGGGACAGCCAAGACCCCAGCATTTT.

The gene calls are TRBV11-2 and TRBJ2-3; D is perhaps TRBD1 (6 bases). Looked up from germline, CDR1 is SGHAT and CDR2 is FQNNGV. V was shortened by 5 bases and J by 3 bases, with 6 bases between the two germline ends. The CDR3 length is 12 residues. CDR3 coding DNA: TGTGCCAGCAGCCAGGGGACAGATACGCAGTATTTT. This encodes CASSQGTDTQYF.

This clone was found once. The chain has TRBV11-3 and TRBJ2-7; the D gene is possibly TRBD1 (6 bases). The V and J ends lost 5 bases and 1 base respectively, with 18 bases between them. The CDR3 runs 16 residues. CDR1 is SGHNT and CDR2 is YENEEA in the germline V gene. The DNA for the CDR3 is TGTGCCAGCAGCCCGAGGTTGGTGGGGGCTTCCTACGAGCAGTACTTC. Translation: CASSPRLVGASYEQYF. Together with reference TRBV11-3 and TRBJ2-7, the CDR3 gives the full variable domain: EAGVVQSPRYKIIEKKQPVAFWCNPISGHNTLYWYLQNLGQGPELLIRYENEEAVDDSQLPKDRFSAERLKGVDSTLKIQPAELGDSAVYLCASSPRLVGASYEQYFGPGTRLTVT.

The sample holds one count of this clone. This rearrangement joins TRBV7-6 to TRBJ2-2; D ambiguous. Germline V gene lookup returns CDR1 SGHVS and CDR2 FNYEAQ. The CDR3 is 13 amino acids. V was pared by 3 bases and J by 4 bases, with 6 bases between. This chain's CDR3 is CASSFTGTGELFF. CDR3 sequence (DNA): TGTGCCAGCAGCTTTACCGGCACCGGGGAGCTGTTTTTT.

DNA of the CDR3: TGCGCCAGCAGCCAAGTTACTAGCGGGAGGAGGGAGACCCAGTACTTC. Its translation is CASSQVTSGRRETQYF. The V call is TRBV4-1, the J call TRBJ2-5, with 12 nucleotides matching TRBD2. This CDR3 contains 16 residues. V was clipped by 1 base and J by 5 bases; unmatched bases: 5. Germline V gives CDR1 MGHRA, CDR2 YSYEKL.

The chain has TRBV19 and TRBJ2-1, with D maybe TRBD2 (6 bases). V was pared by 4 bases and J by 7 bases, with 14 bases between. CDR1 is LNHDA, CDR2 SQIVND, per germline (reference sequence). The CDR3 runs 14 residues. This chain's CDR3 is CASSTPRGLNEQFF. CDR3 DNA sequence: TGTGCCAGTAGTACCCCCCGGGGGTTGAATGAGCAGTTCTTC. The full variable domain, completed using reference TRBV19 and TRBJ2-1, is DGGITQSPKYLFRKEGQNVTLSCEQNLNHDAMYWYRQDPGQGLRLIYYSQIVNDFQKGDIAEGYSVSREKKESFPLTVTSAQKNPTAFYLCASSTPRGLNEQFFGPGTRLTVL.

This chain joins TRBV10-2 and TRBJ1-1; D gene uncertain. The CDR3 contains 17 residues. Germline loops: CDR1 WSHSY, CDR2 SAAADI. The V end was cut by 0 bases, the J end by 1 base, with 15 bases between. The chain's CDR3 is CASSESSIRQPNTEAFF. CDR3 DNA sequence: TGCGCCAGCAGTGAGTCCTCAATAAGACAACCGAACACTGAAGCTTTCTTT.

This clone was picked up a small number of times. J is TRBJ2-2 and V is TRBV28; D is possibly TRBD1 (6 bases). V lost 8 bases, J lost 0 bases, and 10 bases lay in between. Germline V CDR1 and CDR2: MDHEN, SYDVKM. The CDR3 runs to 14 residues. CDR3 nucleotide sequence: TGTGCCAGCCAGGGGCGGACGAACACCGGGGAGCTGTTTTTT. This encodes CASQGRTNTGELFF.

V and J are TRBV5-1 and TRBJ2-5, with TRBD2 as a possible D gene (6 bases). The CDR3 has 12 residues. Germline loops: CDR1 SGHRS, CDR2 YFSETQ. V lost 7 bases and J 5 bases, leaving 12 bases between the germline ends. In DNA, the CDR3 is TGCGCCAGCGGGGAGGATCGGGAGACCCAGTACTTC. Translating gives CASGEDRETQYF.

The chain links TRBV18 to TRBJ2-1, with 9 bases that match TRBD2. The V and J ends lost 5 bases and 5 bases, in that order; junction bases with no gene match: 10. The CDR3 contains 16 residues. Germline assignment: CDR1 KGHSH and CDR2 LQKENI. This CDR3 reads CASSTGVAGANNEQFF. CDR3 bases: TGTGCCAGCTCAACGGGGGTAGCGGGAGCAAACAATGAGCAGTTCTTC.

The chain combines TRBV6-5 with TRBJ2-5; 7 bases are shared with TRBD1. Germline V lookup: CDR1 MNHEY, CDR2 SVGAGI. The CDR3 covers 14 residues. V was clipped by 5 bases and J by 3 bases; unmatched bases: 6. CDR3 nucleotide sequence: TGTGCCAGCAGTACTAAGACAGGGAAAGAGACCCAGTACTTC. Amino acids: CASSTKTGKETQYF.

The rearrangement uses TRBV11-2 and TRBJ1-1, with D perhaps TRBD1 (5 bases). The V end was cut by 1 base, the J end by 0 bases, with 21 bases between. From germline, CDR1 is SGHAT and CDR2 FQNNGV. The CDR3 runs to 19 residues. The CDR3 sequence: CASSLGEGYKVPMNTEAFF. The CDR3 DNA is TGTGCCAGCAGCTTAGGGGAGGGGTACAAGGTCCCCATGAACACTGAAGCTTTCTTT.

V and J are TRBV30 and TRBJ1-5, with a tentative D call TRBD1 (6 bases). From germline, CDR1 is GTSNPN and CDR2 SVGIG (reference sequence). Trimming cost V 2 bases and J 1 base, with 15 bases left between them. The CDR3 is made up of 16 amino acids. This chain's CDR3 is CAWSNPDRSSNQPQHF. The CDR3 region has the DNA TGTGCCTGGAGTAACCCTGACAGGTCGAGCAATCAGCCCCAGCATTTT.

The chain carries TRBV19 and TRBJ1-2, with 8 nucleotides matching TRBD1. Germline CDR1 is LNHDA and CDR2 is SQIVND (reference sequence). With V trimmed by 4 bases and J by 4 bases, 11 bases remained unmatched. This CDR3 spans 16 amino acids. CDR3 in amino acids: CASSNPTGAISYGYTF. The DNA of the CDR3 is TGTGCCAGTAGTAACCCGACAGGGGCCATCTCCTATGGCTACACCTTC.

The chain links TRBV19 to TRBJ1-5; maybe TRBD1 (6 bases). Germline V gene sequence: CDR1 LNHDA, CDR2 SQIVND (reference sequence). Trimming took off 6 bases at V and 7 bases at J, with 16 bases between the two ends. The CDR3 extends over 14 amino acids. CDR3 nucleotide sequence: TGTGCCAGTAGGTCACAGGGAATAAACCAGCCCCAGCATTTT. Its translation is CASRSQGINQPQHF.

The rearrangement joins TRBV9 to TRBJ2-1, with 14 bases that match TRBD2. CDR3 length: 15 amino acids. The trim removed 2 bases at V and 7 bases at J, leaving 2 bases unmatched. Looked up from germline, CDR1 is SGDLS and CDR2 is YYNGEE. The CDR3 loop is CASSVGLAGANEQFF. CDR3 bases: TGTGCCAGCAGCGTGGGACTAGCGGGAGCTAATGAGCAGTTCTTC. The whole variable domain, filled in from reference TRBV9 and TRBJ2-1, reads DSGVTQTPKHLITATGQRVTLRCSPRSGDLSVYWYQQSLDQGLQFLIQYYNGEERAKGNILERFSAQQFPDLHSELNLSSLELGDSALYFCASSVGLAGANEQFFGPGTRLTVL.

The CDR3, as DNA: TGTGCCAGCAGTGAAAGAGGACAGGGGCTGATCGAGCAGTACTTC. Translating it yields CASSERGQGLIEQYF. V gene TRBV2 combines with J gene TRBJ2-7; TRBD1 matches 9 bases. The CDR3 is made up of 15 amino acids. V lost 2 bases to trimming and J lost 6 bases; unmatched junction nucleotides: 8. Germline loops: CDR1 SNHLY, CDR2 FYNNEI. Using reference TRBV2 and TRBJ2-7 for the parts outside the CDR3, the full variable domain is EPEVTQTPSHQVTQMGQEVILRCVPISNHLYFYWYRQILGQKVEFLVSFYNNEISEKSEIFDDQFSVERPDGSNFTLKIRSTKLEDSAMYFCASSERGQGLIEQYFGPGTRLTVT.